This TCR beta chain was found in a study of monozygotic twins with inflammatory bowel disease. Study-wide results and limits: Comparison of concordant versus discordant twins revealed no difference in repertoire similarity, possibly due to limited power.

The RNA usage for each TCR library was around 3.5 ug of total RNA. Nested amplification of TCRalpha and TCRbeta cDNA involved two PCRs of roughly 17 and 9 cycles. TCRdb re-called the 5' RACE reads and gives one entry per CDR3 protein, without DNA. The listing contains some 330,000 distinct CDR3 sequences. As concerns this clonotype: Its antigen is unknown.

Blood (approximately 2.5 ml) was collected from every donor individually. The CDR3 has 14 residues. Per germline, CDR1 DFQATT and CDR2 SNEGSKA (reference sequence). The V and J genes are TRBV20-1 and TRBJ2-1. The source is a human donor with ulcerative colitis or Crohn's disease, or a healthy co-twin of an affected twin (not recorded which). What was sequenced was blood. CDR3 in amino acids: CSARDLLAGYEQFF.